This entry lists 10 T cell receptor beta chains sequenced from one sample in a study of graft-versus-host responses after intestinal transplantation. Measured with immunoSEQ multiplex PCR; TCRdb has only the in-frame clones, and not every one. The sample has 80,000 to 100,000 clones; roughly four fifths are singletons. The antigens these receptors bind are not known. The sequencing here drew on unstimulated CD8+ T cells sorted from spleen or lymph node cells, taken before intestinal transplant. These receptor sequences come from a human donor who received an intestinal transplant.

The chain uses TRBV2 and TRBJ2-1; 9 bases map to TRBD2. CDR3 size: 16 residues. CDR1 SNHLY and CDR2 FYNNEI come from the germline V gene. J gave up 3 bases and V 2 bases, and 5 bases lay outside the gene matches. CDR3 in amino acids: CASSERVAGDYNEQFF. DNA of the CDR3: TGTGCCAGCAGTGAAAGAGTAGCGGGGGACTACAATGAGCAGTTCTTC.

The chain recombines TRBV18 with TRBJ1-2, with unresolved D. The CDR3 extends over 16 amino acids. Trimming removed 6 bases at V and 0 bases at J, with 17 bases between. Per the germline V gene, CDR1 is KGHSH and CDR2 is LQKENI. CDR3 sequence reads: CASSHNPTLPNYGYTF. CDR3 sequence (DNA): TGTGCCAGCTCTCACAATCCGACACTACCTAACTATGGCTACACCTTC.

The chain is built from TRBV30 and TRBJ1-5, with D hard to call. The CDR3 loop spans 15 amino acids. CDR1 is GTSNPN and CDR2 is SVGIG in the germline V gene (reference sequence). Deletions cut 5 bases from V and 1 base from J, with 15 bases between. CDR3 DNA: TGTGCCTGGGCCGCCCAGCGGATAAGCAATCAGCCCCAGCATTTT. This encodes CAWAAQRISNQPQHF.

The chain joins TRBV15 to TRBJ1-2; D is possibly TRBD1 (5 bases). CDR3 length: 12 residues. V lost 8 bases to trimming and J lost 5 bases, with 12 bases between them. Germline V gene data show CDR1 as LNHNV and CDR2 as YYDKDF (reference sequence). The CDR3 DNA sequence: TGTGCCACCGGGGAGGGGAGTTATGGCTACACCTTC. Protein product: CATGEGSYGYTF. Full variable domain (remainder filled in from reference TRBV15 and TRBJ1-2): DAMVIQNPRYQVTQFGKPVTLSCSQTLNHNVMYWYQQKSSQAPKLLFHYYDKDFNNEADTPDNFQSRRPNTSFCFLDIRSPGLGDTAMYLCATGEGSYGYTFGSGTRLTVV.

The CDR3: CASSLSGLAGAYEQYF. DNA for the CDR3: TGTGCCAGCAGTTTATCAGGACTAGCGGGAGCCTACGAGCAGTACTTC. The rearrangement uses TRBV27 and TRBJ2-7; 13 bases are shared with TRBD2. The CDR3 length is 16 residues. CDR1 and CDR2 from the germline V gene are MNHEY and SMNVEV (reference sequence). V gave up 0 bases and J gave up 2 bases; unmatched junction bases: 1.

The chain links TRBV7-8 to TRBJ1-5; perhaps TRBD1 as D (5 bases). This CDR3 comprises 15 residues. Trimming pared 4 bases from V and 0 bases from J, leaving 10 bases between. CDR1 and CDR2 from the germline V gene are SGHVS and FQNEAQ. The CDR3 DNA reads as TGTGCCAGCAGCTCCTACAGGTATAGCAATCAGCCCCAGCATTTT. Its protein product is CASSSYRYSNQPQHF. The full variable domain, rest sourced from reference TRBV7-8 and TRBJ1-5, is GAGVSQSPRYKVAKRGQDVALRCDPISGHVSLFWYQQALGQGPEFLTYFQNEAQLDKSGLPSDRFFAERPEGSVSTLKIQRTQQEDSAVYLCASSSYRYSNQPQHFGDGTRLSIL.

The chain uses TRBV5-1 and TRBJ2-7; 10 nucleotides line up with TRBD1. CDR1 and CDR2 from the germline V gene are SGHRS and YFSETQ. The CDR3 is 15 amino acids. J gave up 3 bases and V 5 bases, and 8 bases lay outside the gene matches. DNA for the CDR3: TGCGCCAGCAGGTTGACAGGGGGCTTCCACTACGAGCAGTACTTC. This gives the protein CASRLTGGFHYEQYF.

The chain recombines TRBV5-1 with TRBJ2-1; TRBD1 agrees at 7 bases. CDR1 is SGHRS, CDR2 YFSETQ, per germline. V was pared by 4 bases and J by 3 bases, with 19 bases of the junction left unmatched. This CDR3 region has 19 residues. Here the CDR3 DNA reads TGCGCCAGCAGCCACAGGGGTTATGGCTCTGTTGGTCTCTACAATGAGCAGTTCTTC. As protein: CASSHRGYGSVGLYNEQFF.

The CDR3 spells CASRRTGYSNQPQHF. The CDR3 DNA sequence: TGTGCCAGCAGGAGGACAGGGTATAGCAATCAGCCCCAGCATTTT. V and J are TRBV28 and TRBJ1-5, with TRBD1 matching over 8 bases. Trimming removed 6 bases from V and 0 bases from J; junction bases left unmatched: 4. Germline V gene data show CDR1 as MDHEN and CDR2 as SYDVKM. CDR3 length: 15 residues.

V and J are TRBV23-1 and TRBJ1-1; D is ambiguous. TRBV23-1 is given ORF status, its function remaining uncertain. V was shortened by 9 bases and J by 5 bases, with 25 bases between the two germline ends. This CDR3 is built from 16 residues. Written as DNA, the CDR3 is TGCGCCAGGTCAAGAGGAGGTCGTCAGAAAGAAACTGAAGCTTTCTTT. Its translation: CARSRGGRQKETEAFF.